This TCR beta chain was found in a study of blood T cells in healthy people across ages. Study conclusions and caveats: One million T cells yielded diversity estimates that were considered underestimates.

Isolation of PBMCs gave at least 7 million cells per sample. Total RNA extraction produced at least 5.5 micrograms (per sample) for the study. This clonotype was found a few times. The antigen is unknown. Trimming stripped 1 base from V and 7 bases from J, with 11 bases between. CDR3 size: 14 residues. Per germline, CDR1 LGHDT and CDR2 YNNKEL (reference sequence). The authors ran a second PCR of roughly 6 to 12 cycles using a sample-barcoded 5' primer and a J-beta primer mix. Paired-end reads containing CDR3 totaled no fewer than 2.5 million for each sample. In TCRdb, the 5' RACE reads were re-called with MiXCR into one record per CDR3 protein. The data hold fewer than 700,000 distinct CDR3 sequences, with about 45% observed a single time.

This sequence joins TRBV3-1 and TRBJ2-1; no clear D. Sequencing used blood. This TCR came from a man older than 75 in good health. The DNA for the CDR3 is TGTGCCAGCAGCCAAGCCCAATTAGGAAATGAGCAGTTCTTC. Translating it yields CASSQAQLGNEQFF.